This T cell receptor (beta chain) was documented in a study of shared clonotypes between healthy human individuals. Whole-study context: Per-donor plates numbered three CD4 naive, three CD4 memory, two CD8 naive and one CD8 memory.

The V gene's germline CDR1 is SGHNT and CDR2 YYREEE (reference sequence). The CDR3 runs to 15 residues. The ends were cut back, 0 bases at V and 0 bases at J, with 7 bases in the middle. Concerning this clone itself: In the same sample, other DNA sequences code for this CDR3.

Assay used: immunoSEQ multiplex PCR; TCRdb lists only in-frame clones, some missing. The table records roughly 2 million clones, approximately 94% of them present only once. Source material: naive CD4+ T cells sorted from blood. Subset described: CD45RA+ positively selected. V is TRBV5-4 and J is TRBJ2-1; possibly TRBD2 for D (5 bases). This receptor was identified in a man between 18 and 29 years old in good health. CDR3 sequence reads: CASSLGGSSYNEQFF. CDR3 nucleotide sequence: TGTGCCAGCAGCTTGGGAGGGAGCTCCTACAATGAGCAGTTCTTC.